This T cell receptor (beta chain) was found in a study of a mutant IDH1 vaccine in newly diagnosed glioma. At the level of the study: Patients' prior therapy spanned radiotherapy, temozolomide, or both; most underwent both.

This table comes from immunoSEQ multiplex PCR, and its TCRdb copy is limited to in-frame clones, with some not included. The sample carries around 55,000 clones, 75% to 90% recorded once. The time point was: week 23, last vaccination. With topical imiquimod, each dose of the vaccine consisted of 300 ug of mutant IDH1 20-mer peptide. Donors had new WHO grade 3 or 4 IDH1-mutant, ATRX-lost astrocytomas. Germline V CDR1 and CDR2: SGHNT, YYREEE (reference sequence). Trimming took off 4 bases at V and 6 bases at J, with 20 bases between the two ends. The CDR3 is made up of 15 amino acids. Broader study findings: Vaccination elicited immune responses in 93.3% of patients.

Regarding this clone: Its antigen is undetermined.

The chain couples TRBV5-4 to TRBJ2-7, with D possibly TRBD1 on 6 matching bases. This clonotype was obtained from a middle-aged man with glioma. This specimen consisted of PBMCs, obtained from a glioma patient whose treatment included an IDH1 peptide vaccine. The CDR3 reads CASSPDGTRLREQYF. The CDR3 DNA sequence: TGTGCCAGCAGCCCGGACGGGACACGTCTCCGCGAGCAGTACTTC.